A single sample gave rise to the 14 T cell receptor beta chains below, sequenced in a study of Graves' ophthalmopathy and Graves' hyperthyroidism. The authors amplified TCR beta CDR3 regions, and they did so from RNA transcripts for repertoire sequencing. In the first round, RT-PCR was carried out with HTBI primers, and a multiplex PCR formed the second round. MiXCR, run by TCRdb on the multiplex PCR reads, gives a single entry per CDR3 protein. The repertoire consists of about 620,000 distinct CDR3 sequences, with approximately 21% occurring once and the leading ten covering approximately 7%. The source material was peripheral blood. These receptors all come from a woman aged 18-29 years with stable Graves' hyperthyroidism. Some clones in this sample may be carry-over from other donors' samples.

This clonotype was counted ten times or more. The V gene is TRBV12-5, the J gene TRBJ2-2; D is undetermined. Germline CDR1 and CDR2: LGHNT and FRNRAP. Trimming left V 1 base short and J 3 bases short, with 6 bases between. The CDR3 is 14 amino acids. The CDR3 sequence is CASGLGLDTGELFF. CDR3 sequence (DNA): TGTGCTAGTGGTTTGGGGTTGGACACCGGGGAGCTGTTTTTT.

This clonotype was found a few times. One end of the junction does not line up with germline, which may come from a read error. This chain joins TRBV6-5 and TRBJ1-1; TRBD1 might be the D (6 bases). This CDR3 comprises 12 residues. Looked up from germline, CDR1 is MNHEY and CDR2 is SVGAGI. The CDR3 nucleotides are TGTGCCAGCAGTTACGGGGGGGCCGAAGCTTGCTTT. Amino acids: CASSYGGAEACF.

In regard to this clonotype: One junction end does not reproduce the germline sequence, and a read error may be involved. The J gene is TRBJ2-7, the V gene TRBV2; D is ambiguous. The CDR3 length is 14 residues. The germline CDR1 and CDR2 sequences are SNHLY and FYNNEI. CDR3 bases: TGTGCCAGCAGTGGTCAGGCGTTCTCCCACGAGCAGTACTTC. As protein: CASSGQAFSHEQYF.

The sample holds many counts of this clonotype. This rearrangement joins TRBV5-1 to TRBJ2-2; 7 nucleotides match TRBD1. The length of the CDR3 is 15 residues. V dropped 7 bases and J dropped 6; count of bases not matched to a gene: 12. CDR1 and CDR2 from the germline V gene are SGHRS and YFSETQ. CDR3 DNA: TGCGCCAGCCATAAACGACAGGGTGGTTCCGGGGAGCTGTTTTTT. This encodes CASHKRQGGSGELFF. Complete variable domain (other parts from reference TRBV5-1 and TRBJ2-2): KAGVTQTPRYLIKTRGQQVTLSCSPISGHRSVSWYQQTPGQGLQFLFEYFSETQRNKGNFPGRFSGRQFSNSRSEMNVSTLELGDSALYLCASHKRQGGSGELFFGEGSRLTVL.

This clonotype was observed a few times. This chain links TRBV6-5 with TRBJ1-6, with a weak D call TRBD1 (5 bases). This CDR3 is built from 14 residues. CDR1 and CDR2 (germline): MNHEY, SVGAGI. Trimming took 2 bases from V and 9 from J, leaving 11 bases between them. DNA for the CDR3: TGTGCCAGCAGTTACAATTGGGGGGGTTCACCCCTCCACTTT. Encoded protein: CASSYNWGGSPLHF.

The table lists this clonotype with many counts. The chain employs TRBV4-1 and TRBJ2-7; possibly TRBD1 or TRBD2 for D (5 bases each). The CDR3 length is 16 residues. V lost 9 bases and J lost 0, with 21 bases in between. Germline V CDR1 and CDR2: MGHRA, YSYEKL. The CDR3 bases are TGCGCCAGGACCAAAGCCGGGACGGTGAACTCCTACGAGCAGTACTTC. Translation gives CARTKAGTVNSYEQYF.

This clonotype has a count of ten or more. The chain couples TRBV5-1 to TRBJ1-1, with D unresolved. V gave up 0 bases and J gave up 3 bases, with 9 bases separating them. Germline V gene sequence: CDR1 SGHRS, CDR2 YFSETQ. The CDR3 is made up of 14 amino acids. CDR3 bases: TGCGCCAGCAGCTTGGGGGGTGGTTACACTGAAGCTTTCTTT. Translated: CASSLGGGYTEAFF.

This clonotype was recorded many times. This sequence joins TRBV20-1 and TRBJ2-5, with D unclear. CDR3 length: 11 residues. V lost 5 bases, J lost 4 bases, and 8 bases lay in between. Germline lookup yields CDR1 DFQATT and CDR2 SNEGSKA (reference sequence). CDR3 sequence: CSAQGSETQYF. The CDR3 DNA is TGCAGTGCTCAAGGTTCAGAGACCCAGTACTTC.

This clonotype was detected ten times or more. The chain employs TRBV12-3 or TRBV12-4 and TRBJ1-1, with 8 nucleotides matching TRBD1. The length of the CDR3 is 16 residues. V shed 5 bases and J 2 bases; nucleotides not matched to a gene: 10. The CDR3 DNA reads as TGTGCCAGCAGTAAATACCGGACAGGGACTAACACTGAAGCTTTCTTT. Translated: CASSKYRTGTNTEAFF.

This clonotype turned up a few times. The chain uses TRBV11-2 and TRBJ2-7; D is unclear. Germline V gene lookup returns CDR1 SGHAT and CDR2 FQNNGV. CDR3 length: 15 residues. Trimming took off 5 bases at V and 3 bases at J, with 17 bases between the two ends. The CDR3 nucleotides are TGTGCCAGCAGCCCCTCGGCCCTTTTGGACTACGAGCAGTACTTC. Protein product: CASSPSALLDYEQYF.

This clonotype appeared many times. The genes are TRBV20-1 and TRBJ1-2; a weak D match, TRBD1 (5 bases). CDR1 and CDR2 (germline): DFQATT, SNEGSKA (reference sequence). V shed 1 base and J shed 2 bases, with 11 bases lying between them. This CDR3 has 14 residues. CDR3 region: CSARVRDANYGYTF. The CDR3 coding sequence is TGCAGTGCTAGAGTCAGGGACGCCAACTATGGCTACACCTTC.

This clonotype was observed many times. CDR3 DNA: TGTGCCAGCAGCTTAATCAGGGACCACGAGCAGTACTTC. Translating it yields CASSLIRDHEQYF. This chain connects TRBV7-2 to TRBJ2-7, with D perhaps TRBD1 or TRBD2 (5 bases each). The ends were cut back, 2 bases at V and 5 bases at J, with 10 bases in the middle. Germline V CDR1 and CDR2: SGHTA, FQGNSA. There are 13 residues in the CDR3.

This clonotype was seen many times. CDR3 sequence (DNA): TGTGCCAGCAGTGTGACTAGCGGGACAGGCGAGACCCAGTACTTC. Translated, it gives CASSVTSGTGETQYF. The genes are TRBV28 and TRBJ2-5, with 11 nucleotides matching TRBD2. The germline gives CDR1 MDHEN, CDR2 SYDVKM. The CDR3 contains 15 residues. With 5 bases clipped from V and 5 bases from J, the junction kept 7 bases outside the gene matches.

This clonotype was seen a single time. The J gene is TRBJ1-5, the V gene TRBV7-9; 9 bases map to TRBD1. CDR1 SEHNR and CDR2 FQNEAQ come from the germline V gene (reference sequence). The CDR3 runs to 14 residues. V gave up 2 bases and J gave up 7 bases; unmatched junction bases: 3. The CDR3 DNA follows: TGTGCCAGCAGCTTATGGGACAGGGACCAGCCCCAGCATTTT. Protein product: CASSLWDRDQPQHF.